The 12 T cell receptor beta chains presented below share a single source sample, sequenced in a study of blood T cell repertoires in COVID-19. The data were produced by immunoSEQ multiplex PCR, yet TCRdb's version contains in-frame clones alone and is incomplete. This table holds under 200,000 clones, 79% found once. Input material: peripheral blood. The source is a woman aged 55-75 years with COVID-19, enrolled during active disease.

The V gene is TRBV19, the J gene TRBJ1-5; 9 positions agree with TRBD1. This CDR3 comprises 14 residues. The V gene end was trimmed by 6 bases and the J gene end by 0 bases; junction bases not matched to a gene: 0. Looked up from germline, CDR1 is LNHDA and CDR2 is SQIVND (reference sequence). For the CDR3, the DNA is TGTGCCAGTAGGGACAGGGGTAGCAATCAGCCCCAGCATTTT. Translation gives CASRDRGSNQPQHF.

The chain carries TRBV7-2 and TRBJ1-3; TRBD1 aligns across 10 bases. Germline V lookup: CDR1 SGHTA, CDR2 FQGNSA. This CDR3 has 18 residues. The J segment lost 0 bases and the V segment lost 0 bases, leaving 5 bases of the junction unmatched. The CDR3 reads CASSLAGTGAYSGNTIYF. In DNA form, the CDR3 reads TGTGCCAGCAGCTTAGCGGGGACAGGGGCCTACTCTGGAAACACCATATATTTT.

The chain links TRBV3-1 (or the pseudogene TRBV3-2) to TRBJ1-1, with 7 bases that match TRBD1. Germline V CDR1 and CDR2: LGHDT, YNNKEL (reference sequence). V shed 6 bases and J 2 bases; nucleotides not matched to a gene: 6. This CDR3 is 14 amino acids long. The CDR3 spells CASRSDRVNTEAFF. The CDR3 bases are TGTGCCAGCAGGTCAGACAGGGTTAACACTGAAGCTTTCTTT.

V and J are TRBV20-1 and TRBJ1-1, with a weak D call TRBD1 (5 bases). This CDR3 is 11 amino acids long. Germline V gene data show CDR1 as DFQATT and CDR2 as SNEGSKA (reference sequence). V lost 2 bases and J 11 bases, leaving 12 bases between the germline ends. CDR3 protein: CSARLGRGAFF. For the CDR3, the DNA is TGCAGTGCTAGATTGGGGCGGGGGGCTTTCTTT.

The rearrangement links TRBV7-2 to TRBJ2-1; D ambiguous. V dropped 5 bases and J dropped 5 bases, with 13 bases sitting between them. Germline V gene data show CDR1 as SGHTA and CDR2 as FQGNSA. This CDR3 has 14 amino acids. CDR3 protein: CASSAHRDHNEQFF. In DNA, the CDR3 is TGTGCCAGCAGCGCCCATCGAGATCACAATGAGCAGTTCTTC.

The rearrangement uses TRBV18 and TRBJ1-2, with a possible D match to TRBD1 (6 bases). Per germline, CDR1 KGHSH and CDR2 LQKENI. Trimming removed 4 bases from V and 1 base from J, with 13 bases in between. The CDR3 sequence is 15 residues long. The CDR3 sequence: CASSLGQPDNYGYTF. Here the CDR3 DNA reads TGTGCCAGCTCACTAGGACAGCCCGATAACTATGGCTACACCTTC.

This sequence joins TRBV25-1 and TRBJ1-3; 7 bases match TRBD1. CDR1 and CDR2 from the germline V gene are MGHDK and SYGVNS. There are 13 residues in the CDR3. V dropped 8 bases and J dropped 4; count of bases not matched to a gene: 5. The CDR3 DNA is TGTGCCAGCGCCTGGACAGGAGGAAACACCATATATTTT. Translated: CASAWTGGNTIYF.

The rearrangement uses TRBV24-1 and TRBJ2-7; 8 bases are shared with TRBD2. This CDR3 spans 15 amino acids. The V and J ends lost 5 bases and 5 bases, in that order; junction bases with no gene match: 10. Germline V lookup: CDR1 KGHDR, CDR2 SFDVKD. CDR3 protein: CATSAGGEGLHEQYF. The CDR3, as DNA: TGTGCCACCAGTGCGGGGGGGGAGGGCCTCCACGAGCAGTACTTC.

This sequence joins TRBV5-1 and TRBJ2-1, with D tentatively TRBD2 (6 bases). This CDR3 region has 15 residues. V lost 5 bases and J lost 4, with 16 bases in between. Germline CDR1 and CDR2: SGHRS and YFSETQ. As DNA, the CDR3 is TGCGCCAGCAGAGTTGGGACTCTGTATTACAATGAGCAGTTCTTC. It translates to CASRVGTLYYNEQFF.

There are a few counts of this clone. The rearrangement uses TRBV5-4 and TRBJ1-6; D is ambiguous. The germline V gene encodes CDR1 SGHNT and CDR2 YYREEE (reference sequence). This CDR3 spans 15 amino acids. V was trimmed by 2 bases and J by 10 bases, leaving 16 bases between them. CDR3 in DNA: TGTGCCAGCAGCTTTGGTAGCGCGGTTGGATCACCCCTCCACTTT. It yields the protein CASSFGSAVGSPLHF.

This clone was seen only a few times. The chain uses TRBV6-4 and TRBJ2-2, with D possibly TRBD2 on 5 matching bases. Per germline, CDR1 MRHNA and CDR2 SNTAGT. The ends were cut back, 0 bases at V and 2 bases at J, with 10 bases in the middle. The CDR3 consists of 16 residues. CDR3 amino acids: CASSDSGTRNTGELFF. The CDR3 region has the DNA TGTGCCAGCAGTGACTCGGGAACTAGAAACACCGGGGAGCTGTTTTTT.

The genes are TRBV5-4 and TRBJ2-7; 9 positions match TRBD2. Germline values: CDR1 SGHNT, CDR2 YYREEE (reference sequence). The CDR3 is made up of 19 amino acids. Losses at the gene ends were 0 bases for V and 0 bases for J; bases not matched to a gene: 13. CDR3 sequence reads: CASSLDTWRLSGSSYEQYF. CDR3 DNA sequence: TGTGCCAGCAGCTTGGATACCTGGCGGCTTAGCGGGAGCTCCTACGAGCAGTACTTC. The full variable domain, with the rest looked up from reference TRBV5-4 and TRBJ2-7, is ETGVTQSPTHLIKTRGQQVTLRCSSQSGHNTVSWYQQALGQGPQFIFQYYREEENGRGNFPPRFSGLQFPNYSSELNVNALELDDSALYLCASSLDTWRLSGSSYEQYFGPGTRLTVT.